These 23 T cell receptor beta chains share one sample of origin, sequenced in a study of T cell changes during pregnancy in multiple sclerosis (dated by TCRdb to between 2018 and 2021). The library was prepared using the immunoSEQ multiplex PCR assay. TCRdb retrieved this table from immuneACCESS and kept in-frame rearrangements only. Not all clones are present; in checked studies, unresolved V genes account for under half, and no reason is known for the remainder. The sample contains tens of thousands of clones, over 80% of them found a single time. The ten largest clones capture less than 3.5% of the sample. Source: peripheral blood, taken in the third trimester of pregnancy. The receptor set was obtained from a female donor in good health, enrolled as a control in a pregnancy study.

V usage is TRBV2 and J usage is TRBJ1-6; TRBD1 is a possible D gene (6 bases). CDR1 and CDR2 from the germline V gene are SNHLY and FYNNEI. V lost 6 bases and J 6 bases, leaving 21 bases between the germline ends. The CDR3 covers 17 residues. CDR3 loop: CASRPHTGLGTNSPLHF. The CDR3, as DNA: TGTGCCAGCAGACCTCACACAGGGCTGGGAACTAATTCACCCCTCCACTTT. Full variable domain (missing parts from reference TRBV2 and TRBJ1-6): EPEVTQTPSHQVTQMGQEVILRCVPISNHLYFYWYRQILGQKVEFLVSFYNNEISEKSEIFDDQFSVERPDGSNFTLKIRSTKLEDSAMYFCASRPHTGLGTNSPLHFGNGTRLTVT.

The chain combines TRBV6-1 with TRBJ1-2; 10 positions match TRBD1. CDR3 length: 15 residues. Germline assignment: CDR1 MNHNS and CDR2 SASEGT. Unmatched junction bases numbered 3, after V lost 4 bases and J lost 1 base. The CDR3 DNA sequence: TGTGCCAGCAGTGGCCGGACAGGGGGTAACTATGGCTACACCTTC. Translating gives CASSGRTGGNYGYTF.

The rearrangement uses TRBV10-3 and TRBJ2-7; TRBD2 is a possible D gene (6 bases). Trimming removed 11 bases at V and 5 bases at J, with 13 bases between. Germline lookup yields CDR1 ENHRY and CDR2 SYGVKD. This CDR3 region has 11 residues. The CDR3 DNA sequence: TGTGCCGCGGGTTGGGGGGACGAGCAGTACTTC. Protein: CAAGWGDEQYF.

This clone was picked up one time. This chain connects TRBV20-1 to TRBJ2-3; the match to TRBD2 covers 7 bases. V dropped 6 bases and J dropped 11; count of bases not matched to a gene: 8. Germline V lookup: CDR1 DFQATT, CDR2 SNEGSKA (reference sequence). The CDR3 extends over 11 amino acids. CDR3 loop: CSAFIREGQYF. For the CDR3, the DNA is TGCAGTGCCTTCATCAGGGAGGGGCAGTATTTT.

This rearrangement joins TRBV6-5 to TRBJ1-6, with 8 bases lining up with TRBD1. This CDR3 has 14 residues. The germline V gene encodes CDR1 MNHEY and CDR2 SVGAGI. V lost 2 bases and J lost 13; bases outside the gene matches: 7. The CDR3 loop reads CASSYAGQVIPLHF. CDR3 bases: TGTGCCAGCAGTTACGCGGGACAGGTTATTCCCCTCCACTTT.

The J gene is TRBJ1-5, the V gene TRBV30; unclear D gene. Germline assignment: CDR1 GTSNPN and CDR2 SVGIG (reference sequence). Deletions cut 0 bases from V and 0 bases from J, with 15 bases between. The CDR3 spans 17 residues. In DNA form, the CDR3 reads TGTGCCTGGAGTGTATTGCACCAGGAAAATAGCAATCAGCCCCAGCATTTT. Translating it yields CAWSVLHQENSNQPQHF.

The genes are TRBV6-5 and TRBJ1-5; tentative D call: TRBD1 (6 bases). V gave up 5 bases and J gave up 7 bases, with 18 bases separating them. CDR1 and CDR2 from the germline V gene are MNHEY and SVGAGI. This CDR3 is built from 15 residues. The CDR3 loop is CASSPLGEGGQPQHF. As DNA, the CDR3 is TGTGCCAGCAGTCCGCTCGGGGAGGGGGGACAGCCCCAGCATTTT.

V and J are TRBV9 and TRBJ2-1; a possible D gene is TRBD2 (6 bases). Trimming removed 0 bases from V and 8 bases from J, with 12 bases in between. Germline CDR1 and CDR2: SGDLS and YYNGEE. The CDR3 is 14 residues long. The CDR3 DNA follows: TGTGCCAGCAGCGTAGGAGGAGGGTACGATGAGCAGTTCTTC. Translating it yields CASSVGGGYDEQFF.

The chain links TRBV19 to TRBJ2-7, with D possibly being TRBD2 (5 bases). Germline CDR1 LNHDA, CDR2 SQIVND (reference sequence). Deletions cut 2 bases from V and 0 bases from J, with 8 bases between. CDR3 size: 14 residues. The CDR3 nucleotides read TGTGCCAGTAGTATACAAGGGAGCTCCTACGAGCAGTACTTC. Residues: CASSIQGSSYEQYF.

This chain links TRBV7-6 with TRBJ2-2; 8 bases map to TRBD2. The CDR3 runs 16 residues. Germline V gives CDR1 SGHVS, CDR2 FNYEAQ. The V and J ends lost 2 bases and 5 bases, in that order; junction bases with no gene match: 7. The CDR3 coding sequence is TGTGCCAGCAGCTTATTAGCGGGACCGAGTACCGGGGAGCTGTTTTTT. Residues: CASSLLAGPSTGELFF.

This chain uses TRBV4-3 with TRBJ2-1; TRBD1 matches 7 bases. After removal of 1 base from V and 3 bases from J, the junction contained 3 bases not matched to a gene. The CDR3 contains 15 residues. Germline V gene lookup returns CDR1 LGHNA and CDR2 YSLEER. The CDR3: CASSQGDRYYNEQFF. CDR3 coding DNA: TGCGCCAGCAGCCAAGGGGACAGATACTACAATGAGCAGTTCTTC.

The chain recombines TRBV19 with TRBJ2-4, with D maybe TRBD2 (6 bases). Germline CDR1 reads LNHDA; CDR2 reads SQIVND (reference sequence). Trimming removed 6 bases at V and 15 bases at J, with 15 bases between. The CDR3 is 11 residues long. The CDR3 region has the DNA TGTGCCAGTAGGTGGGCCGGGGGATTGTACTTC. Translation: CASRWAGGLYF.

A single count supports this clone. The chain links TRBV5-3 to TRBJ2-1; 9 nucleotides line up with TRBD2. TRBV5-3 counts as an open reading frame of uncertain function. This CDR3 contains 15 residues. V was clipped by 2 bases and J by 9 bases; unmatched bases: 9. The CDR3 DNA is TGTGCCAGAAGCTTCCCTAGCGGGGTGTGTATTGAGCAGTTCTTC. Translating it yields CARSFPSGVCIEQFF.

The J gene is TRBJ2-3, the V gene TRBV2; TRBD2 matches at 14 bases. Germline V gene sequence: CDR1 SNHLY, CDR2 FYNNEI. J lost 4 bases, V lost 5 bases, and 5 bases had no gene match. The CDR3 contains 16 residues. The CDR3 DNA reads TGTGCCAGCAGTCTGCAGGGACTAGCGGGAGCAGATACGCAGTATTTT. Protein product: CASSLQGLAGADTQYF.

The chain is built from TRBV28 and TRBJ2-7; D possibly corresponds to TRBD2 (5 bases). Trimming stripped 6 bases from V and 5 bases from J, with 17 bases between. CDR1 is MDHEN and CDR2 is SYDVKM in the germline V gene. This CDR3 comprises 14 residues. CDR3 in DNA: TGTGCCAGCAGGGGCGGGTCCCCAGTCGACGAGCAGTACTTC. Its translation: CASRGGSPVDEQYF.

This clone was found a few times. In nucleotides, the CDR3 is TGTGCCAGCATACGCAGGGCGGACACTGAAGCTTTCTTT. Its translation is CASIRRADTEAFF. The rearrangement links TRBV2 to TRBJ1-1, with D possibly TRBD1 on 5 matching bases. This CDR3 is built from 13 residues. V lost 7 bases, J lost 3 bases, and 12 bases lay in between. Per the germline V gene, CDR1 is SNHLY and CDR2 is FYNNEI. Full variable domain (rest looked up from reference TRBV2 and TRBJ1-1): EPEVTQTPSHQVTQMGQEVILRCVPISNHLYFYWYRQILGQKVEFLVSFYNNEISEKSEIFDDQFSVERPDGSNFTLKIRSTKLEDSAMYFCASIRRADTEAFFGQGTRLTVV.

The chain recombines TRBV4-1 with TRBJ1-2; 9 positions match TRBD1. Germline V gives CDR1 MGHRA, CDR2 YSYEKL. V shed 1 base, J shed 2 bases, and the junction held 2 bases outside the gene matches. The CDR3 loop spans 15 amino acids. The CDR3 loop reads CASSQAGTGNYGYTF. The CDR3 DNA reads TGCGCCAGCAGCCAAGCAGGGACAGGGAACTATGGCTACACCTTC.

This rearrangement joins TRBV7-9 to TRBJ2-1, with D possibly being TRBD1 (5 bases). Trimming removed 1 base from V and 5 bases from J, with 12 bases in between. The germline CDR1 and CDR2 sequences are SEHNR and FQNEAQ (reference sequence). The CDR3 runs to 15 residues. CDR3 in DNA: TGTGCCAGCAGCTTAGAAGACAGTAGGGACAATGAGCAGTTCTTC. Its protein product is CASSLEDSRDNEQFF.

The chain combines TRBV5-5 with TRBJ2-2; D perhaps matches TRBD2 (5 bases). The CDR3 extends over 14 amino acids. The V end lost 0 bases, the J end lost 4 bases, and 7 bases lay between the germline ends. CDR1 SGHKS and CDR2 YYEKEE come from the germline V gene (reference sequence). CDR3 in DNA: TGTGCCAGCAGCTTGGTCCGGGGCACCGGGGAGCTGTTTTTT. The encoded protein is CASSLVRGTGELFF.

This clone was recorded once. This chain uses TRBV29-1 with TRBJ2-3; D ambiguous. The V gene lost 5 bases and the J gene lost 2 bases, with 5 bases spanning the gap. Looked up from germline, CDR1 is SQVTM and CDR2 is ANQGSEA. The CDR3 is 11 residues long. The CDR3 nucleotides read TGCAGCGTTTTTCTCACAGATACGCAGTATTTT. Amino acid sequence: CSVFLTDTQYF.

The gene calls are TRBV14 and TRBJ2-2, with D possibly TRBD2 on 5 matching bases. Looked up from germline, CDR1 is SGHDN and CDR2 is FVKESK. V lost 1 base and J 3 bases, leaving 9 bases between the germline ends. This CDR3 has 15 amino acids. DNA of the CDR3: TGTGCCAGCAGCCAAGCAAGAGGGTACACCGGGGAGCTGTTTTTT. It yields the protein CASSQARGYTGELFF.

This clone was seen once. The chain has TRBV21-1 and TRBJ2-7; the table's D call, TRBD2, has no DNA check behind it. TRBV21-1 is deemed a pseudogene. This CDR3 has 14 amino acids. CDR3 loop: CASKGTSFSYEQYF. DNA of the CDR3: TGTGCCAGCAAGGGGACTAGCTTTTCATACGAGCAGTACTTC.

The chain combines TRBV7-7 with TRBJ2-2, with D hard to call. Germline V lookup: CDR1 SSHAT, CDR2 FNYEAQ (reference sequence). V lost 1 base and J 4 bases, leaving 7 bases between the germline ends. The CDR3 sequence is 14 residues long. Here the CDR3 reads CASSLVYRTGELFF. CDR3 in DNA: TGTGCCAGCAGCTTAGTCTACCGCACCGGGGAGCTGTTTTTT.